This T cell receptor beta chain was found in a study of cytomegalovirus exposure and HLA in healthy donors (dated by TCRdb to the late 2010s). Regarding the study in general: An earlier analysis of several hundred of the donors reported 250 to 300 Gb of sequence data and 100 million to 130 million unique TCR beta sequences from 150 million to 200 million T cells. Typing coverage differed by locus: A, B, C, DRB1 and DQB1 were typed in roughly 629-630 donors, DQA1 in 522, DPA1 in over 600, and DPB1 in around 440. In a later genetic analysis, genome-wide SNP genotypes for about three fifths of the 666 donors were used, and that subset was treated as a discovery cohort. The T cell repertoires of several hundred subjects were profiled by immunosequencing and related to cytomegalovirus serostatus. An earlier analysis of some 500 of the donors applied high-throughput TCR beta sequencing to assess whether each TCR beta V gene segment acted as functional or pseudogenic. To predict cytomegalovirus infection status, the study brought together high-throughput TCR immunosequencing, statistical association of individual TCRs with disease status, and machine learning. Besides the first cohort of 550 to 750 subjects, a separate validation cohort made up of 120 different subjects was used. The later analysis used no new phenotypic data to find candidate immune exposures, relying instead on TCR beta sequences and their occurrence across donors. A later analysis re-analyzed previously published TCR beta repertoires from roughly 690 donors and added high-resolution HLA genotyping to study TCR occurrence patterns. Among about 390 genotyped donors of the cohort, an average of approximately 250,000 unique TCR beta nucleotide sequences were sequenced per donor, roughly 20% of them non-productive. All discovery cohort repertoires had been generated on a single sequencing platform. The study was designed to test whether signatures of past pathogen exposure could be identified by cataloging public T cell receptors. Because of strong linkage in the cohort, 5 or 6 DR-DQ haplotypes were treated as single units for association and clustering. Donor age, sex, ethnicity and CMV serostatus were compiled together with the repertoire data. Class I and class II HLA loci were covered by the typing at four-digit resolution. An early release covering approximately 600 HLA-typed donors comprised 250 to 350 gigabases of sequencing data and around 86 million unique TCR sequences. Of the 350 to 400 genotyped donors, over 65% fell in the genetic ancestry cluster associated with self-reported Caucasian donors. The full study reports these points: Linkage disequilibrium might explain the correlated functional status among segregating V segments, but an unknown experimental factor could not be excluded. The authors suggested that the approach could potentially be extended to other disease states and immunological phenotypes. A later genetic analysis associated a missense DCLRE1C variant with V-gene and J-gene trimming of TCR beta chains, and an independent cohort replicated the association. In a later analysis, the rate of TCR association differed among HLA loci, with DRB1 alleles having the most associated TCRs and HLA-C alleles having the fewest. In a later analysis, most CMV-associated TCR beta chains were found to appear HLA-restricted, with HLA associations seemingly driven largely by CMV exposure. In vitro tests confirmed that a few of the cytomegalovirus-associated TCR beta chains recognize cytomegalovirus antigens. In the study, 150 to 200 TCR beta chains were listed as associated with cytomegalovirus. In this cohort, only TCR beta chains were sequenced, and detectable features were limited by the absence of alpha or paired-chain data. In an earlier analysis of around 600 of the donors, most TCR beta V segments were observed in productive rearrangements about 90% or about 30% of the time, broadly matching IMGT annotations. Specific HLA alleles were associated with over 15,000 TCR beta sequences at a false discovery rate of 0.05 in a later analysis. When HLA alleles, especially DR and DQ, strongly co-occurred, attributing TCR associations to individual alleles was difficult. A later analysis found that HLA-associated TCR beta chains were more clonally expanded and had lower generation probabilities than equally common non-associated chains. Because counts were too low, some 16 rarely observed V segments, including chromosome 9 orphons, were excluded from the earlier analysis of roughly 580 of the donors. According to a later genetic analysis, donors in an Asian-associated ancestry cluster had fewer N-insertions in productive TCRs than the roughly 700-donor mean. A cluster of highly shared sequence variants was judged likely to be a technical artifact of the sequencing pipeline. Some IMGT-functional V segments, including TRBV6-2 and TRBV6-3, could not be distinguished by the 87-base-pair reads and were therefore excluded. The presence/absence analyses assumed that sequencing depth was roughly uniform across donors, and that assumption may not be true. A further reported finding was that TCR beta sequences accurately predicted the HLA-A and HLA-B alleles for most subjects in the first cohort. Most TCR sequences were observed very rarely across donors, whereas some public TCRs were present in many individuals. The classifier was reported to diagnose cytomegalovirus status with high specificity and sensitivity in both the original cohort and the validation cohort. Several of the top co-occurrence clusters appeared to be linked to parvovirus B19, influenza, CMV and Epstein-Barr virus, according to a later analysis. For the cohort, immune exposure information was limited to CMV serostatus. Because HLA typing was missing for some donors at each locus, association tests included only the typed subset.

A note on this clone: The antigen it binds to is not known.

Library creation used the immunoSEQ multiplex PCR assay. For the multiplex PCR, a mixture combining 60 forward primers for TCR Vbeta segments and 13 reverse primers for TCR Jbeta segments was used. Amplification of the CDR3 region of rearranged TCR beta genes was performed with a multiplex PCR assay on genomic DNA. The amplified TCR beta libraries were sequenced on the Illumina HiSeq System as 87-base-pair reads. The original pipeline was this. A later analysis tallied 75 million to 95 million unique TCR beta chains across the 700 or so repertoires, and 10 million to 11 million of those chains were shared by two or more donors. Raw reads were error-corrected and collapsed into unique sequences by a nearest-neighbor algorithm in which closely related sequences were merged to remove PCR and sequencing errors. To assign V, D and J gene segments, CDR3 sequences were aligned to IMGT reference sequences. For a sequence to be retained, at least a six-nucleotide match to both a V gene segment and a J gene segment was required. A rearrangement was called productive if the CDR3 had no stop codons and remained in frame with V and J, and every other rearrangement was called non-productive. CDR3 was defined according to IMGT convention as the region running from the second conserved V-encoded cysteine to the conserved J-encoded phenylalanine. The earlier analysis of some 580 of the donors excluded any sequence lacking an unambiguous match to a single V gene segment. In an earlier analysis of about 590 of the donors, a V segment was called functional when productive rearrangements were above 56.7%, and segregating when the standard deviation between donors exceeded 5%. A statistical classification framework was developed to diagnose cytomegalovirus status using the catalog of TCR beta chain sequences. V and J gene assignment, in a later analysis, came from comparing TCR nucleotide sequences with IMGT/GENE-DB human TR gene sequences. Using the TCRdist pipeline, a later analysis assigned CDR3 sequences along with most-parsimonious VDJ recombination scenarios. In a later analysis, each TCR beta chain was defined by its CDR3 amino acid sequence together with its V-gene family, and reads without a unique V-gene family were excluded. As a way to deal with suspected cross-contamination and a sequencing artifact, a later analysis dropped approximately 570 nucleotide sequences that were highly shared and had low generation probability. In a later analysis, a clonal expansion index for each public chain was calculated from normalized within-repertoire ranks of inferred template counts. A later analysis computed generation probabilities with a VDJ recombination model fitted to out-of-frame rearrangements, and checked the results against IGoR. In a later analysis, TCR-TCR, TCR-HLA and TCR-CMV co-occurrence was scored with hypergeometric tests, and a repertoire-size bias correction was applied to TCR pairs. In a later analysis, false discovery rates were estimated by permuting HLA or CMV assignments 20 times. In a later analysis, co-occurring TCRs were grouped with DBSCAN, and TCRdist sequence similarity was added when clustering was performed within HLA-allele-positive subsets. Co-occurrence clustering excluded repertoires with fewer than 30,000 or more than 120,000 public chains, plus five with anomalous nucleotide sharing. TCRdb retrieved this table from immuneACCESS and kept in-frame rearrangements only. Not all clones are present; in checked studies, unresolved V genes account for under half, and no reason is known for the remainder. V and J calls and clone size are those listed in that table; D and trimming were worked out from the DNA. The sample table gives over 100,000 clones. The ten largest clonotypes hold 1.5% to 2% of the sample.

The cohort consisted of some 730 healthy bone marrow donors. At the time of sampling, all cohort members were nominally healthy, though unrecorded immune exposures were likely present. The donor tested CMV seropositive, placing the donor among the 289 seropositive members of the cohort. A peripheral blood sample was provided by each donor, and peripheral blood mononuclear cells were used for TCR beta sequencing. Genomic DNA was extracted from the blood cell samples with the Qiagen DNeasy Blood Extraction Kit. V is cut back by 0 bases and J by 4 bases, with 12 bases in the junction unmatched. The CDR3, cysteine through phenylalanine, is 19 amino acids long. The CDR3 DNA has 57 bases and is translated from base 1. CDR1 and CDR2 (SEHNR, FQNEAQ) derive from the germline V gene (reference sequence).

The sequence was obtained from a woman aged 35 to 49 in good health and CMV-seropositive. The sequenced material came from PBMCs. The chain couples TRBV7-9 to TRBJ2-3; 11 junctional bases match TRBD2. In nucleotides, the sequence is TGTGCCAGCAGCTTAGCCGGGCTAGCGGGAGGAGGGGCCCCAGATACGCAGTATTTT. It codes for CASSLAGLAGGGAPDTQYF.